The clone carrying this TCR beta chain was counted only a few times. CDR1 SGHAT and CDR2 FQNNGV come from the germline V gene. This CDR3 has 14 residues. The V gene lost 5 bases and the J gene lost 4 bases, with 14 bases spanning the gap. This entry comes from a study of technical replicates of blood from a few donors. The table came from immunoSEQ multiplex PCR; TCRdb's copy has only in-frame clones and leaves some out. The sample shows fewer than 70,000 clones, approximately 86% of them seen only once. The sample was PBMCs. The receptor comes from a human donor in good health. Some clones in this sample may be carry-over from other donors' samples. The gene calls are TRBV11-2 and TRBJ1-2; a weak D match, TRBD1 (6 bases). The CDR3 DNA follows: TGTGCCAGCAGCCGACAGGCATCAAGCTATGGCTACACCTTC. It is translated as CASSRQASSYGYTF. Drawing the rest from reference TRBV11-2 and TRBJ1-2, the complete variable domain is EAGVAQSPRYKIIEKRQSVAFWCNPISGHATLYWYQQILGQGPKLLIQFQNNGVVDDSQLPKDRFSAERLKGVDSTLKIQPAKLEDSAVYLCASSRQASSYGYTFGSGTRLTVV.